This T cell receptor (beta chain) derives from a study of early T cells in non-severe SARS-CoV-2 infection. The protocol attached unique molecular identifiers to individual cDNA molecules. TCRdb reanalysed the 5' RACE reads using MiXCR and keeps one entry per CDR3 protein. Of some 46,000 distinct CDR3 sequences in the sample, around 6% were seen once. Study-level results: The matching step, a VDJdb search, favored anti-spike CD8 responses and missed private and CD4 specificities.

As for this clonotype: Its antigen is unidentified.

The CDR3 runs 15 residues. Germline CDR1 reads MNHEY; CDR2 reads SVGEGT. The J segment lost 7 bases and the V segment lost 4 bases, leaving 8 bases of the junction unmatched. The receptor's source is an adult who was a healthcare worker with PCR-confirmed SARS-CoV-2 infection or an uninfected control (not recorded which). The genes are TRBV6-2 or TRBV6-3 and TRBJ2-1; 9 bases match TRBD2. The sample comprised whole blood. This chain's CDR3 is CASSLGGGAVNEQFF. Here the CDR3 DNA reads TGTGCCAGCAGTTTGGGCGGGGGGGCCGTTAATGAGCAGTTCTTC.